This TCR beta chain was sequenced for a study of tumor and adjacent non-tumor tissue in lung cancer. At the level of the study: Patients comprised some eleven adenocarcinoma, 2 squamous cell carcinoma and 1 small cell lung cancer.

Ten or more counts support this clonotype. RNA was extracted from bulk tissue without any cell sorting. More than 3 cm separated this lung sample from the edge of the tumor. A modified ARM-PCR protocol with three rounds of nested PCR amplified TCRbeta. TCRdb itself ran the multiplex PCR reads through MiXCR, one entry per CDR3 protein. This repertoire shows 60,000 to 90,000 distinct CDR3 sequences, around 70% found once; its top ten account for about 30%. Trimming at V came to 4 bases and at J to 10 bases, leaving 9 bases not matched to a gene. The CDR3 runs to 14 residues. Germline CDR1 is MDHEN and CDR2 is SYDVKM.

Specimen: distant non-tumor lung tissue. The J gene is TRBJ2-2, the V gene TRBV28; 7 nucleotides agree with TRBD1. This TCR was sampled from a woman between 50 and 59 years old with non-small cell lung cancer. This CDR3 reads CASSYPWTGAELFF. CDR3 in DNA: TGTGCCAGCAGTTACCCTTGGACAGGAGCGGAGCTGTTTTTT.